The rows below give T cell receptor beta chains drawn from one sample of a study of T cell repertoires in cytomegalovirus infection. A single record per CDR3 protein comes from TCRdb applying MiXCR to the reads. The table records around 210,000 distinct CDR3 sequences, under 8.5% of them present only once. Sample: PBMCs. The receptors shown here come from a human donor in good health (CMV status not recorded). Some clones in this sample may be carry-over from other donors' samples. CDR3s include the opening cysteine and the closing phenylalanine or tryptophan. Fields, in order: V gene, CDR3 protein.

v_call: TRBV5-1
cdr3_aa: CAGSLDGTSNNEQFF

v_call: TRBV5-4
cdr3_aa: CASSLKRGQGGETQYF

v_call: TRBV20-1
cdr3_aa: CSASAVDYGYTF

v_call: TRBV5-1
cdr3_aa: CASSLLGGNEQFF

v_call: TRBV6-2/TRBV6-3
cdr3_aa: CASSWGSPGQVLYNEQFF

v_call: TRBV12-3/TRBV12-4
cdr3_aa: CASSFWLSGLAGSRAYEQFF

v_call: TRBV20-1
cdr3_aa: CSASRTSGTQETQYF

v_call: TRBV15
cdr3_aa: CATSRVRASNTGELFF

v_call: TRBV7-2
cdr3_aa: CASSLHGRGQETQYF

v_call: TRBV5-5
cdr3_aa: CASRRPGRGGRETQYF

v_call: TRBV20-1
cdr3_aa: CSATLGGASQPQHF

v_call: TRBV29-1
cdr3_aa: CSVEDRRTGTGELFF

v_call: TRBV29-1
cdr3_aa: CSVRDSEETQYF

v_call: TRBV7-9
cdr3_aa: CASTLLVGQGYNEQFF

v_call: TRBV20-1
cdr3_aa: CSATILNTEAFF

v_call: TRBV19
cdr3_aa: CASSTGGPYNEQFF

v_call: TRBV7-9
cdr3_aa: CASSTPGQTNYGYTF

v_call: TRBV7-6
cdr3_aa: CASSSHRTDRNTEAFF

v_call: TRBV4-1
cdr3_aa: CASSHARQHSTDTQYF

v_call: TRBV19
cdr3_aa: CASSLREGDTQYF

v_call: TRBV10-3
cdr3_aa: CAISQDRNTGELFF

v_call: TRBV4-2
cdr3_aa: CASSQDFRRGLGYTEAFF

v_call: TRBV6-5
cdr3_aa: CASSYGVGPNEAFF

v_call: TRBV6-1
cdr3_aa: CASQQGSTGELFF

v_call: TRBV29-1
cdr3_aa: CSVEDRGIGQAFF

v_call: TRBV27
cdr3_aa: CASSLGQTYEKLFF

v_call: TRBV28
cdr3_aa: CASSSPGNEQFF

v_call: TRBV7-9
cdr3_aa: CASSLGTGVTEAFF

v_call: TRBV19
cdr3_aa: CASSTFGGSRGEQFF

v_call: TRBV6-2/TRBV6-3
cdr3_aa: CASSYRDRDTGELFF

v_call: TRBV7-2
cdr3_aa: CASSQPRIAYNEQFF

v_call: TRBV6-2/TRBV6-3
cdr3_aa: CASSYMGAYQPQHF